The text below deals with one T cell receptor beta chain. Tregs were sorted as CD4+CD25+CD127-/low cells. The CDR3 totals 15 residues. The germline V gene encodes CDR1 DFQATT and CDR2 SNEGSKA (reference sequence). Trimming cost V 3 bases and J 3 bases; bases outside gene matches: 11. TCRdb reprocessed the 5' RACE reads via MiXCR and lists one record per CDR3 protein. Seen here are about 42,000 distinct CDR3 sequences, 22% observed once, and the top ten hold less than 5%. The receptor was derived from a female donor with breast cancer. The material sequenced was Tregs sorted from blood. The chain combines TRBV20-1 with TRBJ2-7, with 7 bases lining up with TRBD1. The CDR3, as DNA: TGCAGTGCTAGCCCCAGGGGGACATCTAGCTACGAGCAGTACTTC. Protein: CSASPRGTSSYEQYF.